Below, 18 T cell receptor beta chains from the same sample are listed, as sequenced in a study of shared clonotypes between healthy human individuals. Measured with immunoSEQ multiplex PCR; TCRdb has only the in-frame clones, and not every one. The table has 850,000 to 1,200,000 clones, about 75% seen once; the top ten hold about 1.5%. The specimen was memory CD4+ T cells sorted from blood. This sample's subset: CD45RA-negative fraction. The receptors shown here come from a man aged 18 to 29 in good health.

The chain has TRBV5-1 and TRBJ2-7, with 7 bases fitting TRBD2. Germline V lookup: CDR1 SGHRS, CDR2 YFSETQ. With V trimmed by 4 bases and J by 6 bases, 13 bases remained unmatched. The CDR3 totals 15 residues. In nucleotides, the CDR3 is TGCGCCAGCAGCGAAAGCACCGGGACTACGGGCGAGCAGTACTTC. Amino acids: CASSESTGTTGEQYF.

The chain carries TRBV20-1 and TRBJ2-1; D possibly corresponds to TRBD2 (5 bases). This CDR3 has 10 residues. Germline V gives CDR1 DFQATT, CDR2 SNEGSKA (reference sequence). Trimming cost V 7 bases and J 9 bases, with 10 bases left between them. DNA of the CDR3: TGCAGTGTCTTGGGAGTTGAGCAGTTCTTC. Its translation: CSVLGVEQFF.

As to this clone: The sample carries other DNA sequences with the same CDR3. The J gene is TRBJ2-7, the V gene TRBV6-5, with a weak D call TRBD1 (7 bases). Deletions cut 0 bases from V and 2 bases from J, with 11 bases between. Germline V lookup: CDR1 MNHEY, CDR2 SVGAGI. The CDR3 length is 15 residues. CDR3 in amino acids: CASSYSSGGTYEQYF. As DNA, the CDR3 is TGTGCCAGCAGTTACTCGTCAGGGGGGACCTACGAGCAGTACTTC.

This clone was counted a single time. The chain uses TRBV6-6 and TRBJ2-6; D uncertain. Deletions cut 2 bases from V and 0 bases from J, with 5 bases between. The CDR3 is 15 amino acids. Germline CDR1 MNHNY, CDR2 SVGAGI (reference sequence). The CDR3 loop is CASSYASSGANVLTF. The CDR3 DNA follows: TGTGCCAGCAGTTACGCAAGCTCTGGGGCCAACGTCCTGACTTTC.

Turning to this clone: Other DNA sequences in this sample translate to the same CDR3. The gene calls are TRBV7-9 and TRBJ2-3; perhaps TRBD2 as D (6 bases). Trimming shortened V by 3 bases and J by 3 bases, and 7 bases separated the two germline ends. This CDR3 comprises 13 residues. The germline V gene has CDR1 SEHNR and CDR2 FQNEAQ (reference sequence). CDR3 protein: CASSFRGTDTQYF. The CDR3 nucleotides are TGTGCCAGCAGCTTCCGGGGGACAGATACGCAGTATTTT.

This clone was counted a few times. The chain combines TRBV7-9 with TRBJ2-2; D is ambiguous. Trimming stripped 1 base from V and 0 bases from J, with 12 bases between. CDR1 and CDR2 (germline): SEHNR, FQNEAQ (reference sequence). This CDR3 comprises 17 residues. CDR3 nucleotides: TGTGCCAGCAGCTTAGTAACTGGTGGGGCGAACACCGGGGAGCTGTTTTTT. Translation gives CASSLVTGGANTGELFF.

This clone was seen a single time. The V gene is TRBV4-3, the J gene TRBJ1-1; D ambiguous. Germline CDR1 and CDR2: LGHNA and YSLEER. The V end lost 0 bases, the J end lost 1 base, and 6 bases lay between the germline ends. CDR3 size: 14 residues. CDR3 bases: TGCGCCAGCAGCCAAGAAAACAGGAACACTGAAGCTTTCTTT. This gives the protein CASSQENRNTEAFF.

The chain carries TRBV18 and TRBJ1-1; D gene uncertain. The length of the CDR3 is 15 residues. V lost 1 base and J 2 bases, leaving 11 bases between the germline ends. CDR1 KGHSH and CDR2 LQKENI come from the germline V gene. CDR3 sequence reads: CASSPLSGVNTEAFF. The CDR3 DNA sequence: TGTGCCAGCTCACCACTATCGGGTGTTAACACTGAAGCTTTCTTT. The entire variable domain, with the rest obtained from reference TRBV18 and TRBJ1-1, is as follows: NAGVMQNPRHLVRRRGQEARLRCSPMKGHSHVYWYRQLPEEGLKFMVYLQKENIIDESGMPKERFSAEFPKEGPSILRIQQVVRGDSAAYFCASSPLSGVNTEAFFGQGTRLTVV.

The J gene is TRBJ2-7, the V gene TRBV2; 7 bases fit TRBD1. V gave up 6 bases and J gave up 4 bases; unmatched junction bases: 6. This CDR3 contains 13 residues. CDR1 and CDR2 (germline): SNHLY, FYNNEI. The CDR3 coding sequence is TGTGCCAGCAGAGGGGACAGCTTATACGAGCAGTACTTC. Its translation: CASRGDSLYEQYF.

This clone was picked up many times. The CDR3 DNA follows: TGCGCCAGCAGCGGGGGGACAGTCTCCTACGAGCAGTACTTC. Translation gives CASSGGTVSYEQYF. The V and J genes are TRBV5-1 and TRBJ2-7; TRBD1 might be the D (7 bases). Trimming shortened V by 4 bases and J by 0 bases, and 11 bases separated the two germline ends. The CDR3 is made up of 14 amino acids. Germline V gives CDR1 SGHRS, CDR2 YFSETQ.

The chain joins TRBV10-2 to TRBJ1-2, with D maybe TRBD1 (5 bases). V gave up 3 bases and J gave up 8 bases, with 10 bases separating them. CDR1 is WSHSY, CDR2 SAAADI, per germline. CDR3 size: 12 residues. The CDR3 loop is CASSEQVDGYTF. The CDR3 nucleotides are TGCGCCAGCAGTGAACAGGTAGACGGCTACACCTTC.

V and J are TRBV5-4 and TRBJ1-1; D possibly corresponds to TRBD1 (5 bases). CDR3 length: 14 amino acids. Germline lookup yields CDR1 SGHNT and CDR2 YYREEE (reference sequence). Trimming took off 1 base at V and 4 bases at J, with 11 bases between the two ends. DNA for the CDR3: TGTGCCAGCAGCTTGCAGGGTAGGACCACTGAAGCTTTCTTT. Protein sequence: CASSLQGRTTEAFF.

In its sample, this clone was seen a few times. The rearrangement links TRBV18 to TRBJ2-5, with D unresolved. Germline V lookup: CDR1 KGHSH, CDR2 LQKENI. The V end lost 3 bases, the J end lost 3 bases, and 11 bases lay between the germline ends. The CDR3 has 14 residues. The CDR3 coding sequence is TGTGCCAGCTCACCGCTTGCGGTTAAAGAGACCCAGTACTTC. It codes for CASSPLAVKETQYF. Supplemented by reference TRBV18 and TRBJ2-5, the full variable domain reads NAGVMQNPRHLVRRRGQEARLRCSPMKGHSHVYWYRQLPEEGLKFMVYLQKENIIDESGMPKERFSAEFPKEGPSILRIQQVVRGDSAAYFCASSPLAVKETQYFGPGTRLLVL.

The V call is TRBV6-4, the J call TRBJ1-5; 7 positions match TRBD1. V was clipped by 2 bases and J by 3 bases; unmatched bases: 13. The germline CDR1 and CDR2 sequences are MRHNA and SNTAGT. CDR3 length: 18 amino acids. The CDR3 protein is CASSDPGLEQGNNQPQHF. Here the CDR3 DNA reads TGTGCCAGCAGTGACCCGGGGCTTGAACAGGGGAACAATCAGCCCCAGCATTTT.

The chain uses TRBV4-1 and TRBJ1-3, with unresolved D. The germline V gene encodes CDR1 MGHRA and CDR2 YSYEKL. Trimming pared 0 bases from V and 2 bases from J, leaving 14 bases between. CDR3 length equals 17 residues. CDR3: CASSQDSLVGTGNTIYF. CDR3 nucleotides: TGCGCCAGCAGCCAAGACTCACTGGTAGGGACTGGAAACACCATATATTTT.

The chain employs TRBV6-1 and TRBJ1-6, with D unresolved. Germline assignment: CDR1 MNHNS and CDR2 SASEGT. CDR3 length equals 14 residues. V was clipped by 7 bases and J by 6 bases, with 13 bases between them. The CDR3 DNA sequence: TGTGCCAGCACCCAGGACGGGCCTAATTCACCCCTCCACTTT. Translation: CASTQDGPNSPLHF.

The J gene is TRBJ2-7, the V gene TRBV7-9, with 9 bases matching TRBD1. CDR1 and CDR2 (germline): SEHNR, FQNEAQ (reference sequence). The CDR3 totals 15 residues. Losses at the gene ends were 5 bases for V and 1 base for J; bases not matched to a gene: 6. CDR3 coding DNA: TGTGCCAGCAGCGACACAGGGGGCGCTTCCTACGAGCAGTACTTC. It translates to CASSDTGGASYEQYF.

This chain links TRBV30 with TRBJ2-1, with 9 bases fitting TRBD1. This CDR3 region has 12 residues. The germline V gene encodes CDR1 GTSNPN and CDR2 SVGIG (reference sequence). Losses at the gene ends were 4 bases for V and 12 bases for J; bases not matched to a gene: 7. Here the CDR3 reads CAWNLPGQGQFF. CDR3 in DNA: TGTGCCTGGAACTTACCGGGACAGGGGCAGTTCTTC.